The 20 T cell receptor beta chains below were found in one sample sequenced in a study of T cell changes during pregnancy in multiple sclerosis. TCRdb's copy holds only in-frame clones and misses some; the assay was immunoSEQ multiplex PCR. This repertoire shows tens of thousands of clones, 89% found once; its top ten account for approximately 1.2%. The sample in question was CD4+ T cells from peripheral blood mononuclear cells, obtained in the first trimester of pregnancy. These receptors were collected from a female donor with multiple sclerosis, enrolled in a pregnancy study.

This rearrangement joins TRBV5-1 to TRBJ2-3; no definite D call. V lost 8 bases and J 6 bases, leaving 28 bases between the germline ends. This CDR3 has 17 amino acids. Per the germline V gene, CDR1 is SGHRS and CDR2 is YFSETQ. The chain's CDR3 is CARDLWLRLDQEDTQYF. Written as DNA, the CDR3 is TGCGCCAGAGACCTTTGGCTTCGGCTAGACCAAGAGGATACGCAGTATTTT.

The CDR3 loop is CASSFSRTSGATGELFF. CDR3 in DNA: TGCGCCAGCAGCTTTTCCCGGACTAGCGGAGCCACCGGGGAGCTGTTTTTT. The chain recombines TRBV5-1 with TRBJ2-2; TRBD2 matches at 10 bases. V was clipped by 2 bases and J by 4 bases; unmatched bases: 8. Germline V gives CDR1 SGHRS, CDR2 YFSETQ. This CDR3 contains 17 residues.

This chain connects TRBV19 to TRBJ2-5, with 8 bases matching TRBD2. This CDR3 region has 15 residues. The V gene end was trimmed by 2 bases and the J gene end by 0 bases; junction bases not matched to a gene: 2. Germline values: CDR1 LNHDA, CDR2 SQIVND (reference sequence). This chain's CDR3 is CASSIRGGYQETQYF. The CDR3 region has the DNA TGTGCCAGTAGTATACGGGGGGGCTACCAAGAGACCCAGTACTTC.

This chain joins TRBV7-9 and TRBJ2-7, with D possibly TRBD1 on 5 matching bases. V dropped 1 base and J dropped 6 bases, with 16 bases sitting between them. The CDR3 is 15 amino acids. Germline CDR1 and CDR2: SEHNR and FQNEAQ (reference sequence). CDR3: CASSLVYRQIGEQYF. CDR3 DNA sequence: TGTGCCAGCAGCTTAGTCTACAGGCAAATTGGCGAGCAGTACTTC. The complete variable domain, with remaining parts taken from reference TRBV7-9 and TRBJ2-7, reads DTGVSQNPRHKITKRGQNVTFRCDPISEHNRLYWYRQTLGQGPEFLTYFQNEAQLEKSRLLSDRFSAERPKGSFSTLEIQRTEQGDSAMYLCASSLVYRQIGEQYFGPGTRLTVT.

CDR3 coding DNA: TGTGCCAGCAGTGAATCAGGTTCGACCAACGTCCTGACTTTC. It encodes CASSESGSTNVLTF. The rearrangement links TRBV2 to TRBJ2-6; D call uncertain. This CDR3 region has 14 residues. CDR1 is SNHLY, CDR2 FYNNEI, per germline. Trimming left V 2 bases short and J 8 bases short, with 10 bases between.

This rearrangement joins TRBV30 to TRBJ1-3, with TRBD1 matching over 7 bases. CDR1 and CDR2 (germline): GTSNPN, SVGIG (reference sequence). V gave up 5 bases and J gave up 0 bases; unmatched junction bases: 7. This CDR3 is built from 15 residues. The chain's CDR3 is CAWDRDASSGNTIYF. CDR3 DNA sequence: TGTGCCTGGGACAGGGACGCAAGCTCTGGAAACACCATATATTTT.

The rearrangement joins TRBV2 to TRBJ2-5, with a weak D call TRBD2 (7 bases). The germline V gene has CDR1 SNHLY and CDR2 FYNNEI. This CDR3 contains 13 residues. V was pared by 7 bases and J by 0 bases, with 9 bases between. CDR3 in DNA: TGTGCCAGCAAGGGGGGGTACCAAGAGACCCAGTACTTC. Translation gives CASKGGYQETQYF.

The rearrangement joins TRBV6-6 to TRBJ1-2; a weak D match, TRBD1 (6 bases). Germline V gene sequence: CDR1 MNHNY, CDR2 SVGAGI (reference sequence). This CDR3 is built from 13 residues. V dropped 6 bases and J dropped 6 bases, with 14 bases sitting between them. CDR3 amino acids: CASSSQGWDGYTF. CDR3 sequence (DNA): TGTGCCAGCAGCTCTCAGGGGTGGGATGGCTACACCTTC.

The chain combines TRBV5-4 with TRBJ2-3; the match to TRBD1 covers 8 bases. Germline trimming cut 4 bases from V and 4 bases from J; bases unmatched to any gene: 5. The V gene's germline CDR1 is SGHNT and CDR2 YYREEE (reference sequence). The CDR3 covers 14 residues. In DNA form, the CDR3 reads TGTGCCAGCAGCCCTGCGACAGGGGCAGATACGCAGTATTTT. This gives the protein CASSPATGADTQYF.

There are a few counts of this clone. The CDR3 spells CASSLGRGGLEQYF. CDR3 nucleotides: TGTGCCAGCAGCTTGGGAAGAGGGGGCTTGGAGCAGTACTTC. J is TRBJ2-7 and V is TRBV5-6; 7 bases map to TRBD1. Germline-derived CDR1 and CDR2 are SGHDT and YYEEEE. Trimming at V came to 0 bases and at J to 7 bases, leaving 7 bases not matched to a gene. CDR3 length: 14 amino acids.

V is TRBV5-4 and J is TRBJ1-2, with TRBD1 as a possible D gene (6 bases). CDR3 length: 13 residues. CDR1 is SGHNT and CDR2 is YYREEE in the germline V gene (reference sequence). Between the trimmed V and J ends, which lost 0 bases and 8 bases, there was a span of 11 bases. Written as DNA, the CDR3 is TGTGCCAGCAGCTTGGACAGGGTCGGAGGCTACACCTTC. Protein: CASSLDRVGGYTF.

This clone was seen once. CDR3 nucleotides: TGTGCCAGCAGCTTAGTAGCGGGATCTGATGAGCAGTTCTTC. Translation gives CASSLVAGSDEQFF. This sequence joins TRBV7-6 and TRBJ2-1; 8 bases line up with TRBD2. The V and J ends lost 1 base and 8 bases, in that order; junction bases with no gene match: 4. CDR1 SGHVS and CDR2 FNYEAQ come from the germline V gene. The CDR3 is made up of 14 amino acids. Drawing the rest from reference TRBV7-6 and TRBJ2-1, the complete variable domain is GAGVSQSPRYKVTKRGQDVALRCDPISGHVSLYWYRQALGQGPEFLTYFNYEAQQDKSGLPNDRFSAERPEGSISTLTIQRTEQRDSAMYRCASSLVAGSDEQFFGPGTRLTVL.

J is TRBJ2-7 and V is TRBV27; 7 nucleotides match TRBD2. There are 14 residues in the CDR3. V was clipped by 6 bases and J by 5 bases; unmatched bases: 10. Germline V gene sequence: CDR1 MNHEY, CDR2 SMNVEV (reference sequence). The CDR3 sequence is CASRLAPQRDEQYF. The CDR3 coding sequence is TGTGCCAGCAGACTAGCGCCCCAACGGGACGAGCAGTACTTC.

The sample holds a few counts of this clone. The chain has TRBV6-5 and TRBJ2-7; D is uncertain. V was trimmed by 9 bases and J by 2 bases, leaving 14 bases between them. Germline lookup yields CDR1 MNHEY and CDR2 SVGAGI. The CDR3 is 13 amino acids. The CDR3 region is CASPRRKTYEQYF. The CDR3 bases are TGTGCCAGTCCTAGACGGAAAACCTACGAGCAGTACTTC.

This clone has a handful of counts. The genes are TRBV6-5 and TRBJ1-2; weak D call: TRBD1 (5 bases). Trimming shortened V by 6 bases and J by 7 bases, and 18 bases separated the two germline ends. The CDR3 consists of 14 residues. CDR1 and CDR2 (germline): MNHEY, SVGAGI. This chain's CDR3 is CASRAETASGGYTF. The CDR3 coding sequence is TGTGCCAGCAGAGCAGAGACAGCTTCGGGTGGCTACACCTTC.

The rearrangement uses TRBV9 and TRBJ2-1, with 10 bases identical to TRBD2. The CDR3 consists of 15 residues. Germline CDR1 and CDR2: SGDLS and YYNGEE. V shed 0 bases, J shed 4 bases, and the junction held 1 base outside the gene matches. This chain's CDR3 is CASSVGTSGYNEQFF. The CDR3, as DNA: TGTGCCAGCAGCGTAGGGACTAGCGGTTACAATGAGCAGTTCTTC.

The CDR3 reads CAISKDAANEQFF. As DNA, the CDR3 is TGTGCCATCAGCAAAGACGCGGCAAATGAGCAGTTCTTC. The V and J genes are TRBV10-3 and TRBJ2-1; D ambiguous. The CDR3 has 13 residues. V lost 6 bases and J 7 bases, leaving 13 bases between the germline ends. CDR1 is ENHRY, CDR2 SYGVKD, per germline.

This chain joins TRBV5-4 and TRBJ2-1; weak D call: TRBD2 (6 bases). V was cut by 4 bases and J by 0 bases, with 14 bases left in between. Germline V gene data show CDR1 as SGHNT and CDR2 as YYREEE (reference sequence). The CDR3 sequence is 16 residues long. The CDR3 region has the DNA TGTGCCAGCAGCATAGGGACTCGAGACTCCTACAATGAGCAGTTCTTC. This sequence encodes CASSIGTRDSYNEQFF.

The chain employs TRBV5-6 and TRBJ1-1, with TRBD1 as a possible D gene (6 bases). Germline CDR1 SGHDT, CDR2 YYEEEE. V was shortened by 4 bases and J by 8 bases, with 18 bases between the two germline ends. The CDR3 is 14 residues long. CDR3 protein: CASSQRQAIGEAFF. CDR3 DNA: TGTGCCAGCAGCCAAAGACAGGCCATTGGGGAAGCTTTCTTT.

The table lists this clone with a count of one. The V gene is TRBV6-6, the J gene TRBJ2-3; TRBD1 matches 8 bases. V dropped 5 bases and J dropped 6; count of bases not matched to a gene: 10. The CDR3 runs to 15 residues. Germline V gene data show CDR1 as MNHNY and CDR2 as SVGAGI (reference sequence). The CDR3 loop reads CASSTPPTGADTQYF. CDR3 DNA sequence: TGTGCCAGCAGTACCCCCCCGACAGGGGCGGATACGCAGTATTTT.